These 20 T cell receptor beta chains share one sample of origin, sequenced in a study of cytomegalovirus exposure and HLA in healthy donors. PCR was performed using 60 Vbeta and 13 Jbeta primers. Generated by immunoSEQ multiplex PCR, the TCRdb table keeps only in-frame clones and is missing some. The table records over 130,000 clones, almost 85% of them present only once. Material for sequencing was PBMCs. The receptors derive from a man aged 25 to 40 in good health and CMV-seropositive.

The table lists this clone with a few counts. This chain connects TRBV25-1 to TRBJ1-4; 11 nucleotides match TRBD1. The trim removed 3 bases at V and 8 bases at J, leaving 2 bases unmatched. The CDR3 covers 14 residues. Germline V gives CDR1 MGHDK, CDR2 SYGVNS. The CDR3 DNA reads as TGTGCCAGCAGTGACGGGACAGGGGGAGAAAAACTGTTTTTT. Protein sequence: CASSDGTGGEKLFF.

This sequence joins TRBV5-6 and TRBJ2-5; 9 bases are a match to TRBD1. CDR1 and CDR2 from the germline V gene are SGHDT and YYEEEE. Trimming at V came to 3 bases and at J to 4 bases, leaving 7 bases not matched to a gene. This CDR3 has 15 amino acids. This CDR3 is CASSSSRDRVETQYF. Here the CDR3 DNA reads TGTGCCAGCAGCTCGTCCCGGGACAGGGTAGAGACCCAGTACTTC.

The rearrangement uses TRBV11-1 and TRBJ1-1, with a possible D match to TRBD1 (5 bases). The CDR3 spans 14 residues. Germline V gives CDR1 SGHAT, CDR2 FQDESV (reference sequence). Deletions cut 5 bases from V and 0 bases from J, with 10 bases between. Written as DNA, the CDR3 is TGTGCCAGCAGCCCGGACACTATGAACACTGAAGCTTTCTTT. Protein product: CASSPDTMNTEAFF.

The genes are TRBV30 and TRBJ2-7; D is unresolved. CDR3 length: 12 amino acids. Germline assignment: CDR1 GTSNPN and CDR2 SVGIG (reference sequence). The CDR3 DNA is TGTGCTGCGCACCCGGGTACCTACGAGCAGTACTTC. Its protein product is CAAHPGTYEQYF.

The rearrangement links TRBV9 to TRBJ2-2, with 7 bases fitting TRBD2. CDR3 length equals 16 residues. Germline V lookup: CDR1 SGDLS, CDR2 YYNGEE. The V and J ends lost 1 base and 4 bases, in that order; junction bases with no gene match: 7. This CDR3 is CASSVMAGESTGELFF. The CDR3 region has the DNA TGTGCCAGCAGCGTAATGGCGGGAGAAAGCACCGGGGAGCTGTTTTTT.

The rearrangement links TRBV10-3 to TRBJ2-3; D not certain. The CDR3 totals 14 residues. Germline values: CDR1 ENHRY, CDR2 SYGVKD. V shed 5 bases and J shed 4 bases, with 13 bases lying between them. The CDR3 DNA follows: TGTGCCATCAGTTTAGCATTAGGAGCAGATACGCAGTATTTT. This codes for CAISLALGADTQYF.

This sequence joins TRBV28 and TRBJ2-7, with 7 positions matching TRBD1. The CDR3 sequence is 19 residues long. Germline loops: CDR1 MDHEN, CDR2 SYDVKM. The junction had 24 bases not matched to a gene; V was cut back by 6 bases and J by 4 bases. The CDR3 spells CASSLRWFGTERLGYEQYF. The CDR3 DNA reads TGTGCCAGCAGCCTCCGCTGGTTCGGGACAGAACGTTTAGGGTACGAGCAGTACTTC.

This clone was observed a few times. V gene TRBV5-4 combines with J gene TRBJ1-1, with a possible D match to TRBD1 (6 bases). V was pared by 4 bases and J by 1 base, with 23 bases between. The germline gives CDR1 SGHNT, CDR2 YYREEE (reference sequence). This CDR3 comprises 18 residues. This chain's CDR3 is CASSRSSQGLRGNTEAFF. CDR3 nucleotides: TGTGCCAGCAGCCGTTCCTCACAGGGTCTCAGAGGGAACACTGAAGCTTTCTTT. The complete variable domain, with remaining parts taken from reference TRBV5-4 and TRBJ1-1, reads ETGVTQSPTHLIKTRGQQVTLRCSSQSGHNTVSWYQQALGQGPQFIFQYYREEENGRGNFPPRFSGLQFPNYSSELNVNALELDDSALYLCASSRSSQGLRGNTEAFFGQGTRLTVV.

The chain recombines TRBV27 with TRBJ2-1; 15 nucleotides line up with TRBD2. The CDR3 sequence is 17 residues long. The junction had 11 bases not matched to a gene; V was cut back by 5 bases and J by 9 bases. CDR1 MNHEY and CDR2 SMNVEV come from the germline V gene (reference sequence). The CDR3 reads CASSNGLAGGRVVEQFF. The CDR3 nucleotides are TGTGCCAGCAGTAACGGACTAGCGGGAGGGCGCGTGGTTGAGCAGTTCTTC.

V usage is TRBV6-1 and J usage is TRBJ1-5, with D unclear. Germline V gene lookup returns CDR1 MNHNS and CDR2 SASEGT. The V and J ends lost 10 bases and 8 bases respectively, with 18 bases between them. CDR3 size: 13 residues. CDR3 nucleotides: TGTGCCACGGGAGGACGTCCCGTTGAGCCCCAGCATTTT. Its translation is CATGGRPVEPQHF.

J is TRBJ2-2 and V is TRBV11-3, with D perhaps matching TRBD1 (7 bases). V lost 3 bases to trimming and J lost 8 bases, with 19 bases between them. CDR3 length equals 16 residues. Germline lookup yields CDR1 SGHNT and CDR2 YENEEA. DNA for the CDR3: TGTGCCAGCAGCTTCGGCGGGGACAGCGCAAGAGGGGAGCTGTTTTTT. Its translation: CASSFGGDSARGELFF. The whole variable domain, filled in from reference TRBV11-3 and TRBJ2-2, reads EAGVVQSPRYKIIEKKQPVAFWCNPISGHNTLYWYLQNLGQGPELLIRYENEEAVDDSQLPKDRFSAERLKGVDSTLKIQPAELGDSAVYLCASSFGGDSARGELFFGEGSRLTVL.

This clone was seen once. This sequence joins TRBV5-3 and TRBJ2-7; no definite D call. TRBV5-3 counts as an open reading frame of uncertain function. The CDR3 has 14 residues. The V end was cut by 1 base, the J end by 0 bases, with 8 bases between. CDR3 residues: CARSLPRSSYEQYF. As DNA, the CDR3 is TGTGCCAGAAGCTTGCCAAGGAGCTCCTACGAGCAGTACTTC.

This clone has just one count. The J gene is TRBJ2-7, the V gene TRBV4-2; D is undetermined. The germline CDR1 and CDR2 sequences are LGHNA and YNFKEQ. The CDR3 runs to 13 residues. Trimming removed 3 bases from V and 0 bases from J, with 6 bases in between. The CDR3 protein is CASSQLNSYEQYF. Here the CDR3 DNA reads TGTGCCAGCAGCCAGCTAAACTCCTACGAGCAGTACTTC.

CDR3 nucleotides: TGCGCCAGCAGCCAAGGGGAGGTGAGGGCTAGCAGCATTCAGTACTTC. It encodes CASSQGEVRASSIQYF. This rearrangement joins TRBV4-1 to TRBJ2-4; perhaps TRBD2 as D (6 bases). Trimming took off 1 base at V and 9 bases at J, with 19 bases between the two ends. The CDR3 loop spans 16 amino acids. The germline gives CDR1 MGHRA, CDR2 YSYEKL.

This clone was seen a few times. This CDR3 reads CASSFGSTNYGYTF. The CDR3 DNA follows: TGCGCCAGCAGCTTCGGGTCTACGAACTATGGCTACACCTTC. The chain has TRBV5-1 and TRBJ1-2; the D is unclear. The CDR3 is 14 residues long. The V end lost 2 bases, the J end lost 2 bases, and 10 bases lay between the germline ends. Looked up from germline, CDR1 is SGHRS and CDR2 is YFSETQ.

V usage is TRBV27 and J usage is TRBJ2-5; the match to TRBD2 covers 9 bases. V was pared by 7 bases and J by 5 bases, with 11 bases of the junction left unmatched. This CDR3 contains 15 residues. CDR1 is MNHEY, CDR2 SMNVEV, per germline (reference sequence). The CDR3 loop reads CASKAAGGPSETQYF. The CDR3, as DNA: TGTGCCAGCAAGGCGGCGGGGGGGCCGTCGGAGACCCAGTACTTC.

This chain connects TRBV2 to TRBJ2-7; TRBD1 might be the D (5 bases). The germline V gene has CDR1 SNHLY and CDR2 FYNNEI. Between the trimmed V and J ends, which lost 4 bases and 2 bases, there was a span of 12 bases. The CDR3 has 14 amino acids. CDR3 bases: TGTGCCAGCAGTGCCCAGGGTGTCCCCTACGAGCAGTACTTC. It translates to CASSAQGVPYEQYF.

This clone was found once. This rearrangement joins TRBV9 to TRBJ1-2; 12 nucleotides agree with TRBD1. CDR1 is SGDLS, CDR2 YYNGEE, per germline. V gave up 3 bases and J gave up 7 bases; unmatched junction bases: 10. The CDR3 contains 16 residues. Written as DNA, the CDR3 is TGTGCCAGCAGCGCTTCCGGGACAGGGGGCGCGGTTGGCTACACCTTC. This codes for CASSASGTGGAVGYTF.

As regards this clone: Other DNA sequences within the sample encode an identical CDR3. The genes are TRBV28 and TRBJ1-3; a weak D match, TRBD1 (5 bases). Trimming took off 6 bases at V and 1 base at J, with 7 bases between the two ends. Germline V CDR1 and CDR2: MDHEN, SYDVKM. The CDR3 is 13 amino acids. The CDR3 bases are TGTGCCAGCAGACAGGATTCTGGAAACACCATATATTTT. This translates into CASRQDSGNTIYF.

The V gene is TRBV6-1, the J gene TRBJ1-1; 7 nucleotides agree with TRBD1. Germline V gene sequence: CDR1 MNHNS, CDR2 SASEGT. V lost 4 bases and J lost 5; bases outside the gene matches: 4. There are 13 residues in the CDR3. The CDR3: CASSVQGLTEAFF. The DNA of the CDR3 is TGTGCCAGCAGTGTACAGGGGCTTACTGAAGCTTTCTTT.